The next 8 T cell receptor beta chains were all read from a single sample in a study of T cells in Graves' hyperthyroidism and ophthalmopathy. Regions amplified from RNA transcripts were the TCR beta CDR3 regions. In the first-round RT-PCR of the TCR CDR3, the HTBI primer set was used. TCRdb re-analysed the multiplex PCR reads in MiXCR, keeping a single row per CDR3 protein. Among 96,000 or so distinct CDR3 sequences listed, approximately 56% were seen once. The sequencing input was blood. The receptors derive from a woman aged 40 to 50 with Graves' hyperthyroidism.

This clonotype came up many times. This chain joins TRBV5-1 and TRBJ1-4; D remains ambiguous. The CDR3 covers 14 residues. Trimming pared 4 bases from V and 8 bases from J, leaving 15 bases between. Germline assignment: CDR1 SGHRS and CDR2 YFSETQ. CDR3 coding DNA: TGCGCCAGCAGCCAGGAGGGAGGTCGAGAAAAACTGTTTTTT. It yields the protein CASSQEGGREKLFF.

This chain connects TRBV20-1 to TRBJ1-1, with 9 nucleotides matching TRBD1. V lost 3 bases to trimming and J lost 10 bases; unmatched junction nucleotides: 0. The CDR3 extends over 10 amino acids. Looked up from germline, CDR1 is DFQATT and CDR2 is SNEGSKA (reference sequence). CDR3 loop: CSARTGGAFF. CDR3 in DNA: TGCAGTGCTAGGACAGGGGGAGCTTTCTTT.

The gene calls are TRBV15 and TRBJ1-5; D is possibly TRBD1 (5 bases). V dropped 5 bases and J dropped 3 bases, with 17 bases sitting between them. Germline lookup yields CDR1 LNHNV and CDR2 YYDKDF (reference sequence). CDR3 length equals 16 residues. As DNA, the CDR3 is TGTGCCACCAGCCCCACGAAGTCGGGGCCCAATCAGCCCCAGCATTTT. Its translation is CATSPTKSGPNQPQHF.

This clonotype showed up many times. The CDR3, as DNA: TGTGCCAGCAGCTCTAGTCGTAAGGGCAATCAGCCCCAGCATTTT. It translates to CASSSSRKGNQPQHF. The chain is built from TRBV7-9 and TRBJ1-5; no reliable D call. Trimming removed 4 bases at V and 2 bases at J, with 12 bases between. CDR3 length: 15 amino acids. Germline CDR1 reads SEHNR; CDR2 reads FQNEAQ (reference sequence).

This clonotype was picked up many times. In DNA form, the CDR3 reads TGCAGCGTCGAGCAGGGGCCAGGCTATGGCTACACCTTC. Amino acid sequence: CSVEQGPGYGYTF. The chain links TRBV29-1 to TRBJ1-2; D possibly corresponds to TRBD1 (6 bases). CDR1 and CDR2 from the germline V gene are SQVTM and ANQGSEA. The length of the CDR3 is 13 residues. V was pared by 6 bases and J by 4 bases, with 15 bases between.

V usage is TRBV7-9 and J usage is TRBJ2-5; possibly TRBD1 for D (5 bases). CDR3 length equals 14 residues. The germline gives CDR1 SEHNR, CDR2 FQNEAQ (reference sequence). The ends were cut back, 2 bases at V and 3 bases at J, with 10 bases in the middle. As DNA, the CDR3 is TGTGCCAGCAGCTTACAGGGAATCAAAGAGACCCAGTACTTC. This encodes CASSLQGIKETQYF.

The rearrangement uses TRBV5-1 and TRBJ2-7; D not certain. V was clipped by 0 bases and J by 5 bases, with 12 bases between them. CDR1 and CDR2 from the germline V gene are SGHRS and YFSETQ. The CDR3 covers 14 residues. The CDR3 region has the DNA TGCGCCAGCAGCTTGGAGAACAGCGAGGACGAGCAGTACTTC. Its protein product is CASSLENSEDEQYF.

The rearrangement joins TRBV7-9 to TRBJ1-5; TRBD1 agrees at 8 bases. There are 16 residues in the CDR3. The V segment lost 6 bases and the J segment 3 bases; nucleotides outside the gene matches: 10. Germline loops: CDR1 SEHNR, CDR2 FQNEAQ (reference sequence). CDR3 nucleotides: TGTGCCAGCAGTAACACCGACAGGGGTACCAATCAGCCCCAGCATTTT. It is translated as CASSNTDRGTNQPQHF. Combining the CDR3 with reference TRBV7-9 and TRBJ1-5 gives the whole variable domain DTGVSQNPRHKITKRGQNVTFRCDPISEHNRLYWYRQTLGQGPEFLTYFQNEAQLEKSRLLSDRFSAERPKGSFSTLEIQRTEQGDSAMYLCASSNTDRGTNQPQHFGDGTRLSIL.